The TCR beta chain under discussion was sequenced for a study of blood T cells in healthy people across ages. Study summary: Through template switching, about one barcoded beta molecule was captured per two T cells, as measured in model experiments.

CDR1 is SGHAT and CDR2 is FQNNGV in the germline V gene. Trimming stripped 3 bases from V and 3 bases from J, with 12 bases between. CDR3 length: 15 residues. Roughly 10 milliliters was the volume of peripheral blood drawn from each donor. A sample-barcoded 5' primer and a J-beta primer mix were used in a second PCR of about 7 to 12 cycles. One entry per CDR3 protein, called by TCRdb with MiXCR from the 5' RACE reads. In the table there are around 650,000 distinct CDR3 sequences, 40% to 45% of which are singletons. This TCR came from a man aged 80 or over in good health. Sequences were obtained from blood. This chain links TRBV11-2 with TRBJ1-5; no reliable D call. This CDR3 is CASSLAGSPNQPQHF. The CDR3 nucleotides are TGTGCCAGCAGCTTGGCTGGGTCCCCCAATCAGCCCCAGCATTTT. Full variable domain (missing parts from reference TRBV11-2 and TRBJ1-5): EAGVAQSPRYKIIEKRQSVAFWCNPISGHATLYWYQQILGQGPKLLIQFQNNGVVDDSQLPKDRFSAERLKGVDSTLKIQPAKLEDSAVYLCASSLAGSPNQPQHFGDGTRLSIL.